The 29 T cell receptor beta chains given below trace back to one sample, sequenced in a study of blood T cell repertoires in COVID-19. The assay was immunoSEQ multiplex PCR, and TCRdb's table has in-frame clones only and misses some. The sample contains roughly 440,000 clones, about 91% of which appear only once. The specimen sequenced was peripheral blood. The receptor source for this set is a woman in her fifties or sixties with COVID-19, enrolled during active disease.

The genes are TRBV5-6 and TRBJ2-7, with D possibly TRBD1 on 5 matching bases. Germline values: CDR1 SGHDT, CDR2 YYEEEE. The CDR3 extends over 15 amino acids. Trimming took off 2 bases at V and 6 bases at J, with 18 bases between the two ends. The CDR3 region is CASSFYPSGLGEQYF. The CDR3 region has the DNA TGTGCCAGCAGCTTTTATCCCTCAGGGCTTGGCGAGCAGTACTTC.

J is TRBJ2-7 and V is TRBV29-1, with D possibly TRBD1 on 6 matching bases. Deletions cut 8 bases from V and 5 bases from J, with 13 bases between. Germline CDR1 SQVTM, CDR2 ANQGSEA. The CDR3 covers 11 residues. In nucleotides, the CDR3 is TGCAGCACCTATACAGGGAACGAGCAGTACTTC. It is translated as CSTYTGNEQYF.

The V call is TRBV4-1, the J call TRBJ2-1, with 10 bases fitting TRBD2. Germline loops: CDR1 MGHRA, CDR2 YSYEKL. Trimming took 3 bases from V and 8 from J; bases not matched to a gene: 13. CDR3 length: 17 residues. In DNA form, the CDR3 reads TGCGCCAGCAGCCAGCGAGCGGGGGGGCTTAGAGGCGATGAGCAGTTCTTC. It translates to CASSQRAGGLRGDEQFF.

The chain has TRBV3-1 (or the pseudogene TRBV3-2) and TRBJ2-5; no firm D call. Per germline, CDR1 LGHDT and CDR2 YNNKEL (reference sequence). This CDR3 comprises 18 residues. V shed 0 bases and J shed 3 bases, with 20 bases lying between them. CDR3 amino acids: CASSQDGRGYSRKETQYF. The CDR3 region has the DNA TGTGCCAGCAGCCAAGATGGTCGCGGCTATTCCCGAAAAGAGACCCAGTACTTC.

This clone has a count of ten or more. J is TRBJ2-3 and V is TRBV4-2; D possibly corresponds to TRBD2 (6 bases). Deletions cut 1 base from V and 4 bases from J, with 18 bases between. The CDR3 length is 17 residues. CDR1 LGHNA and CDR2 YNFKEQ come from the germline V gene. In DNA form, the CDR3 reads TGTGCCAGCAGCCAAGCACAGCGACTAGATAACGCAGATACGCAGTATTTT. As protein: CASSQAQRLDNADTQYF.

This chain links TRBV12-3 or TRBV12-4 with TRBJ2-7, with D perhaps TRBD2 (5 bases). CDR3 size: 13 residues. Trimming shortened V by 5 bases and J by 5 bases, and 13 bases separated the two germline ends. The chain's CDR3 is CASSPRPGNEQYF. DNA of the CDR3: TGTGCCAGCAGTCCTCGACCGGGGAACGAGCAGTACTTC.

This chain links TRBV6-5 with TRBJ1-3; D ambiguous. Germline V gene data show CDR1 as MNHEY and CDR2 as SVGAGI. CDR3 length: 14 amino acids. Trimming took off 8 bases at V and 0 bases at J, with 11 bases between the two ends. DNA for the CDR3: TGTGCCAGCCTCCCCGCGGCCTCTGGAAACACCATATATTTT. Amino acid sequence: CASLPAASGNTIYF.

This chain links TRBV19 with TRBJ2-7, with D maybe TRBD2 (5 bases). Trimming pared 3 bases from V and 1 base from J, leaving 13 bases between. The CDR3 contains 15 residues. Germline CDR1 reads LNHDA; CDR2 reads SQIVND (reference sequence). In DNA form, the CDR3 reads TGTGCCAGTAGTATGGGTTCTGGACTTTCCTACGAGCAGTACTTC. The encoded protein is CASSMGSGLSYEQYF.

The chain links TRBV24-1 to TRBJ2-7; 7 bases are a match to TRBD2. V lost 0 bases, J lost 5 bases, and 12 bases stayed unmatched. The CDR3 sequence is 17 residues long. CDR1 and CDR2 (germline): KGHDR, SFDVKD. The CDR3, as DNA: TGTGCCACCAGTGATTTGCAGTTGGGGGGGGGAGTCCACGAGCAGTACTTC. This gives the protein CATSDLQLGGGVHEQYF.

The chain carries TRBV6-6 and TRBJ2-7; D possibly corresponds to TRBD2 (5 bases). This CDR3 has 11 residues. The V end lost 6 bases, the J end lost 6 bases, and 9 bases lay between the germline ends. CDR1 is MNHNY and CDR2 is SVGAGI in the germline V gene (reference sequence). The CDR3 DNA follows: TGTGCCAGCAGGACCGGGGTCGAGCAGTACTTC. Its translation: CASRTGVEQYF.

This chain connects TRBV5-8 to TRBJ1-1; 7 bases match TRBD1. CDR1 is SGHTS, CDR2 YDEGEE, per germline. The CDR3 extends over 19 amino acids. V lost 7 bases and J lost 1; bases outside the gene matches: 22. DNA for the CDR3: TGTGCCAGCCCAGCCCTCCTTGGACCTTGGGGACAGAAGAACACTGAAGCTTTCTTT. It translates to CASPALLGPWGQKNTEAFF.

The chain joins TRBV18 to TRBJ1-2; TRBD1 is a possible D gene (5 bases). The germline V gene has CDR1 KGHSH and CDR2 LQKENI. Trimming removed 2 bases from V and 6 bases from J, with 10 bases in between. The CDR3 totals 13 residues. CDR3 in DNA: TGTGCCAGCTCACCAGGGGAGGGACATGGCTACACCTTC. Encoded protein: CASSPGEGHGYTF.

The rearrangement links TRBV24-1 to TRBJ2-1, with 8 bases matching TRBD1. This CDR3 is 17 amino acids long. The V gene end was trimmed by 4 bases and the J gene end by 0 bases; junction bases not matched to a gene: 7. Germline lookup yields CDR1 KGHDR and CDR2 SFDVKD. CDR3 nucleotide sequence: TGTGCCACCAGTGACCCAAGACAGGGGAGCTCCTACAATGAGCAGTTCTTC. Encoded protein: CATSDPRQGSSYNEQFF.

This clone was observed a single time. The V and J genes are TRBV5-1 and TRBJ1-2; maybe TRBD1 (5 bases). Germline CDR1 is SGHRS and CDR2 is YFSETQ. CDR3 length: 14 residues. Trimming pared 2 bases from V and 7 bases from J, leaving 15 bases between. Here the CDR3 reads CASSLTQGRGGYTF. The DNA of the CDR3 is TGCGCCAGCAGCTTAACGCAGGGTAGGGGTGGCTACACCTTC.

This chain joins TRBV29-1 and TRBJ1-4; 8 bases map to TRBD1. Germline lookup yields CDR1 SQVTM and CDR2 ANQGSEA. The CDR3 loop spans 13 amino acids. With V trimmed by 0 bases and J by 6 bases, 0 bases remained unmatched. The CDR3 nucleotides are TGCAGCGTTGAAGAGACAGGGGATGAAAAACTGTTTTTT. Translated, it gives CSVEETGDEKLFF. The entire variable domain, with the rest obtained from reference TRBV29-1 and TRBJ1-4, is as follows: SAVISQKPSRDICQRGTSLTIQCQVDSQVTMMFWYRQQPGQSLTLIATANQGSEATYESGFVIDKFPISRPNLTFSTLTVSNMSPEDSSIYLCSVEETGDEKLFFGSGTQLSVL.

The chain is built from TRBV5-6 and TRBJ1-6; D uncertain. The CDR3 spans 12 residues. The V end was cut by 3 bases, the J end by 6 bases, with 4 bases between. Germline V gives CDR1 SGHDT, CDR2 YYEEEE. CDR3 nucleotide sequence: TGTGCCAGCAGCTCCAGTAATTCACCCCTCCACTTT. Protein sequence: CASSSSNSPLHF.

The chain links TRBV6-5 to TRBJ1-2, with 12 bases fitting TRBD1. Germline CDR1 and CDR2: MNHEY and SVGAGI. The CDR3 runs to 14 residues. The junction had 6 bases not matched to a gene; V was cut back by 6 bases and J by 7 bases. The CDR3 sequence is CASRGQGAVFGYTF. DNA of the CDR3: TGTGCCAGCAGGGGACAGGGGGCGGTCTTTGGCTACACCTTC.

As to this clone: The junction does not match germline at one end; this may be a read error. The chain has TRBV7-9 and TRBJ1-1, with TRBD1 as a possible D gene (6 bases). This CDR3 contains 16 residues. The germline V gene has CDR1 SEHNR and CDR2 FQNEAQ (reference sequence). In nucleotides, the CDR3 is TGTGCCAGCACCTTAGGTGCAGGGGCAATGAACACTGAAGCTTTCTTT. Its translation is CASTLGAGAMNTEAFF.

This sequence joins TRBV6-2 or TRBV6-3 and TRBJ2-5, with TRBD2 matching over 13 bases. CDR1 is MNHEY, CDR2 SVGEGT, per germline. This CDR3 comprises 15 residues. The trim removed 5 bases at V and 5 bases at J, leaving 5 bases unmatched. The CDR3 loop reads CASSKLAGGRETQYF. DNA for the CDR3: TGTGCCAGCAGTAAACTAGCGGGGGGGCGGGAGACCCAGTACTTC.

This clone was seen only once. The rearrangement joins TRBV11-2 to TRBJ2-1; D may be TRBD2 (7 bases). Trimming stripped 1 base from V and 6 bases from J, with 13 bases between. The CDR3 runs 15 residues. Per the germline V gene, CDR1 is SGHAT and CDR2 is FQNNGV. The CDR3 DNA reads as TGTGCCAGCAGCTTAGCGGGGGGCCGTTCCAATGAGCAGTTCTTC. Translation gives CASSLAGGRSNEQFF.

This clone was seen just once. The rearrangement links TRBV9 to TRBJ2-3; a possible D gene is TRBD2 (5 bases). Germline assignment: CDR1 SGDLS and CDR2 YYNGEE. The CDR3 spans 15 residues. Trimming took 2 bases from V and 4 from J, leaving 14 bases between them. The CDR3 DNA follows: TGTGCCAGCAGCGTGAAGCGGCGCCAACCAGATACGCAGTATTTT. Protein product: CASSVKRRQPDTQYF.

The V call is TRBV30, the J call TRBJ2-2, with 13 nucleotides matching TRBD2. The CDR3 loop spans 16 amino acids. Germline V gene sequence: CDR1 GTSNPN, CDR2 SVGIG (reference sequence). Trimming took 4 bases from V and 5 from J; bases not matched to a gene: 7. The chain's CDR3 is CAWTLGLAGTTGELFF. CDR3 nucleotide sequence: TGTGCCTGGACCCTGGGACTAGCGGGGACTACCGGGGAGCTGTTTTTT. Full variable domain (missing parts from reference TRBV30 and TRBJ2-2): SQTIHQWPATLVQPVGSPLSLECTVEGTSNPNLYWYRQAAGRGLQLLFYSVGIGQISSEVPQNLSASRPQDRQFILSSKKLLLSDSGFYLCAWTLGLAGTTGELFFGEGSRLTVL.

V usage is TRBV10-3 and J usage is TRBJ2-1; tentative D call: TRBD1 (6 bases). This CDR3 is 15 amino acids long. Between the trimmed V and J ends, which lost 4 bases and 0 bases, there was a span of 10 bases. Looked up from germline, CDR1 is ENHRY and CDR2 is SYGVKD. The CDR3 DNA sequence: TGTGCCATCAGTGCACAGGGCAACTCCTACAATGAGCAGTTCTTC. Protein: CAISAQGNSYNEQFF.

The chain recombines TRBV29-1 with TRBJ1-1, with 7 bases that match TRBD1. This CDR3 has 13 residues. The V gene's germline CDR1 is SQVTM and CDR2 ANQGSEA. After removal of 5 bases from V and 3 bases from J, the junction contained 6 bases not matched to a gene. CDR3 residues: CSVRQGGDTEAFF. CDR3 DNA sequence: TGCAGCGTTAGACAGGGAGGTGACACTGAAGCTTTCTTT.

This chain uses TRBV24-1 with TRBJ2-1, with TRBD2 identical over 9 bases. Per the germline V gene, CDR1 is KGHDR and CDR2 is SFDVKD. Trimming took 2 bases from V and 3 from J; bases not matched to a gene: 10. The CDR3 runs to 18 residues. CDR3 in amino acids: CATSDSLRLAGNYNEQFF. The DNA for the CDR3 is TGTGCCACCAGTGATTCCCTCAGGCTAGCGGGGAACTACAATGAGCAGTTCTTC.

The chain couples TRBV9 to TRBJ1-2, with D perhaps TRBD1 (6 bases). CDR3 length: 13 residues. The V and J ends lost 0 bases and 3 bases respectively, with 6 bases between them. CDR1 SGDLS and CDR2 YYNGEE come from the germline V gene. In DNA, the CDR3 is TGTGCCAGCAGCGTAGAGGGGGACTATGGCTACACCTTC. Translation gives CASSVEGDYGYTF.

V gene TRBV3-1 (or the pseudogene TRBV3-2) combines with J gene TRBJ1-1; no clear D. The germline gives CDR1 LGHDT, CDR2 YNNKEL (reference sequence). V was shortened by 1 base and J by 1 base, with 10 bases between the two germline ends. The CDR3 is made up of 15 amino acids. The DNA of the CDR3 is TGTGCCAGCAGCCAAGTAACCAGTACGAACACTGAAGCTTTCTTT. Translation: CASSQVTSTNTEAFF.

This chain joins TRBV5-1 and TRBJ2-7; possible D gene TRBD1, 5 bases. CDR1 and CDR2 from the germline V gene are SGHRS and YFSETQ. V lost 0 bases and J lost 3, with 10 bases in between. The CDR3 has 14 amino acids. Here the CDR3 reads CASSLDTGFYEQYF. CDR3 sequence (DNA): TGCGCCAGCAGCTTGGACACAGGCTTCTACGAGCAGTACTTC.

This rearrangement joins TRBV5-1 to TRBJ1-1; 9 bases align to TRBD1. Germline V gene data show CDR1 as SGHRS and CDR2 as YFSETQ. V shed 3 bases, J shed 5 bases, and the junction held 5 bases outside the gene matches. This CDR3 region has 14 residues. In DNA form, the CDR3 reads TGCGCCAGCAGCTCAGGACAGGGGAAGACTGAAGCTTTCTTT. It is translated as CASSSGQGKTEAFF.